One sample yielded the 29 T cell receptor beta chains listed below, sequenced in a study of cytomegalovirus exposure and HLA in healthy donors. PCR primers comprised 60 Vbeta and 13 Jbeta primers. The table came from immunoSEQ multiplex PCR; TCRdb's copy has only in-frame clones and leaves some out. The profile covers a few hundred thousand clones, with roughly 80% appearing a single time and approximately 2.9% taken by the ten largest. The sample comprised PBMCs. These receptors came from a man between 25 and 39 years old in good health and CMV-seronegative.

The V and J genes are TRBV7-8 and TRBJ1-5, with 9 bases fitting TRBD1. This CDR3 region has 14 residues. CDR1 SGHVS and CDR2 FQNEAQ come from the germline V gene. The J segment lost 7 bases and the V segment lost 5 bases, leaving 6 bases of the junction unmatched. This CDR3 reads CASSPGTGRQPQHF. CDR3 coding DNA: TGTGCCAGCAGCCCCGGGACAGGGAGACAGCCCCAGCATTTT. The complete variable domain, with remaining parts taken from reference TRBV7-8 and TRBJ1-5, reads GAGVSQSPRYKVAKRGQDVALRCDPISGHVSLFWYQQALGQGPEFLTYFQNEAQLDKSGLPSDRFFAERPEGSVSTLKIQRTQQEDSAVYLCASSPGTGRQPQHFGDGTRLSIL.

V is TRBV5-1 and J is TRBJ1-4, with 7 bases aligning to TRBD1. The CDR3 covers 14 residues. CDR1 SGHRS and CDR2 YFSETQ come from the germline V gene. The V and J ends lost 3 bases and 8 bases, in that order; junction bases with no gene match: 7. CDR3 in amino acids: CASSSRLQGEKLFF. The CDR3 coding sequence is TGCGCCAGCAGCTCGCGCTTACAGGGGGAAAAACTGTTTTTT.

This clone was seen a single time. The V and J genes are TRBV5-1 and TRBJ2-5; 9 nucleotides align to TRBD1. The CDR3 is 13 residues long. Trimming removed 8 bases from V and 5 bases from J; junction bases left unmatched: 7. Germline CDR1 SGHRS, CDR2 YFSETQ. The CDR3 nucleotides read TGCGCCAGTACGCGGGACAGGGTGGAGACCCAGTACTTC. Encoded protein: CASTRDRVETQYF. Filled out from reference TRBV5-1 and TRBJ2-5, the complete variable domain reads KAGVTQTPRYLIKTRGQQVTLSCSPISGHRSVSWYQQTPGQGLQFLFEYFSETQRNKGNFPGRFSGRQFSNSRSEMNVSTLELGDSALYLCASTRDRVETQYFGPGTRLLVL.

The chain joins TRBV2 to TRBJ1-6; D remains ambiguous. Trimming took 0 bases from V and 11 from J, leaving 20 bases between them. CDR1 and CDR2 (germline): SNHLY, FYNNEI. The CDR3 sequence is 17 residues long. CDR3 loop: CASSEARGAPSGTPLHF. CDR3 DNA sequence: TGTGCCAGCAGTGAAGCGCGGGGAGCCCCGAGCGGGACACCCCTCCACTTT.

The CDR3 is CASSLGQGIETQYF. The CDR3 DNA reads TGTGCCAGCAGCTTGGGACAGGGGATAGAGACCCAGTACTTC. The chain combines TRBV7-9 with TRBJ2-5, with 10 bases fitting TRBD1. Germline V gives CDR1 SEHNR, CDR2 FQNEAQ (reference sequence). Trimming cost V 3 bases and J 4 bases; bases outside gene matches: 2. The CDR3 runs 14 residues.

CDR3 nucleotide sequence: TGTGCCAGCAGCTTAGGATCGGACAGGGCTCAGCCCCAGCATTTT. Amino acids: CASSLGSDRAQPQHF. The chain recombines TRBV11-2 with TRBJ1-5, with 8 bases that match TRBD1. V lost 1 base, J lost 6 bases, and 5 bases stayed unmatched. The CDR3 contains 15 residues. Germline V gives CDR1 SGHAT, CDR2 FQNNGV.

The chain has TRBV27 and TRBJ2-3; D is perhaps TRBD1 (6 bases). V gave up 5 bases and J gave up 5 bases, with 20 bases separating them. Germline loops: CDR1 MNHEY, CDR2 SMNVEV (reference sequence). This CDR3 has 16 residues. In DNA, the CDR3 is TGTGCCAGCAGTCGCACAGGGTTGGGCGCTGGAGATACGCAGTATTTT. Residues: CASSRTGLGAGDTQYF.

This chain joins TRBV18 and TRBJ2-1; perhaps TRBD2 as D (5 bases). Trimming cost V 2 bases and J 5 bases, with 10 bases left between them. There are 14 residues in the CDR3. Germline CDR1 and CDR2: KGHSH and LQKENI. CDR3 residues: CASSPSQRNNEQFF. The CDR3 DNA is TGTGCCAGCTCACCAAGCCAGCGGAACAATGAGCAGTTCTTC.

The CDR3 spells CASSLGVSREIYEQYF. The DNA of the CDR3 is TGCGCCAGCAGCTTGGGGGTCTCGCGGGAAATCTACGAGCAGTACTTC. This sequence joins TRBV5-1 and TRBJ2-7; weak D call: TRBD2 (6 bases). The CDR3 consists of 16 residues. Per the germline V gene, CDR1 is SGHRS and CDR2 is YFSETQ. Trimming took off 0 bases at V and 3 bases at J, with 16 bases between the two ends.

The V and J genes are TRBV7-8 and TRBJ2-5, with D possibly matching TRBD1 (5 bases). The CDR3 loop spans 16 amino acids. Germline lookup yields CDR1 SGHVS and CDR2 FQNEAQ. Trimming removed 0 bases from V and 4 bases from J, with 15 bases in between. The CDR3 spells CASSLALGALGETQYF. The CDR3 bases are TGTGCCAGCAGCTTAGCGTTAGGGGCTCTAGGAGAGACCCAGTACTTC.

This chain connects TRBV7-8 to TRBJ2-5; a weak D match, TRBD2 (6 bases). The CDR3 sequence is 16 residues long. The V end lost 2 bases, the J end lost 0 bases, and 13 bases lay between the germline ends. Germline values: CDR1 SGHVS, CDR2 FQNEAQ. The CDR3 bases are TGTGCCAGCAGCTTAATCTCCGGAGGGAACCAAGAGACCCAGTACTTC. The encoded protein is CASSLISGGNQETQYF.

On this clone itself: Other DNA sequences in this sample translate to the same CDR3. The gene calls are TRBV4-1 and TRBJ2-7, with 7 bases fitting TRBD1. V shed 1 base, J shed 4 bases, and the junction held 7 bases outside the gene matches. The CDR3 contains 15 residues. The V gene's germline CDR1 is MGHRA and CDR2 YSYEKL. This CDR3 is CASSQGAGGTYEQYF. DNA of the CDR3: TGCGCCAGCAGCCAAGGGGCAGGGGGAACATACGAGCAGTACTTC.

The chain uses TRBV11-2 and TRBJ1-6; D is perhaps TRBD1 (5 bases). The CDR3 is 15 amino acids. V dropped 5 bases and J dropped 4 bases, with 12 bases sitting between them. The germline V gene encodes CDR1 SGHAT and CDR2 FQNNGV. CDR3 residues: CASSPARGYNSPLHF. CDR3 bases: TGTGCCAGCAGCCCCGCACGGGGGTATAATTCACCCCTCCACTTT.

The chain uses TRBV2 and TRBJ1-3, with D maybe TRBD1 (6 bases). CDR3 length equals 14 residues. The germline gives CDR1 SNHLY, CDR2 FYNNEI. Deletions cut 4 bases from V and 0 bases from J, with 7 bases between. In DNA, the CDR3 is TGTGCCAGCAGTGGACAGGCCTCTGGAAACACCATATATTTT. Protein sequence: CASSGQASGNTIYF. The full variable domain, in which reference TRBV2 and TRBJ1-3 provide the parts outside the CDR3, is EPEVTQTPSHQVTQMGQEVILRCVPISNHLYFYWYRQILGQKVEFLVSFYNNEISEKSEIFDDQFSVERPDGSNFTLKIRSTKLEDSAMYFCASSGQASGNTIYFGEGSWLTVV.

The rearrangement uses TRBV6-1 and TRBJ1-5, with D unclear. The V gene lost 9 bases and the J gene lost 0 bases, with 6 bases spanning the gap. This CDR3 contains 12 residues. Germline values: CDR1 MNHNS, CDR2 SASEGT. CDR3 nucleotide sequence: TGTGCCAGTCGCAGTAGCAATCAGCCCCAGCATTTT. This encodes CASRSSNQPQHF.

The chain links TRBV4-2 to TRBJ1-4; unclear D gene. The CDR3 covers 15 residues. Germline assignment: CDR1 LGHNA and CDR2 YNFKEQ. V gave up 0 bases and J gave up 4 bases, with 9 bases separating them. Written as DNA, the CDR3 is TGTGCCAGCAGCCAAGAAACTCGGGGTAATGAAAAACTGTTTTTT. Translating gives CASSQETRGNEKLFF.

This clone was recorded only once. This sequence joins TRBV9 and TRBJ1-4, with a weak D call TRBD1 (5 bases). Trimming cost V 4 bases and J 7 bases, with 17 bases left between them. Germline V gene sequence: CDR1 SGDLS, CDR2 YYNGEE. The CDR3 has 15 residues. The CDR3 reads CASSPRQMSIEKLFF. CDR3 sequence (DNA): TGTGCCAGCAGCCCTCGACAGATGAGTATTGAAAAACTGTTTTTT.

V is TRBV2 and J is TRBJ1-6, with D perhaps TRBD1 (6 bases). The V and J ends lost 4 bases and 7 bases respectively, with 14 bases between them. Germline V gives CDR1 SNHLY, CDR2 FYNNEI. The CDR3 covers 15 residues. CDR3 coding DNA: TGTGCCAGCAGTGCGAGGGGGACAATAAATTCACCCCTCCACTTT. The encoded protein is CASSARGTINSPLHF. The complete variable domain, with remaining parts taken from reference TRBV2 and TRBJ1-6, reads EPEVTQTPSHQVTQMGQEVILRCVPISNHLYFYWYRQILGQKVEFLVSFYNNEISEKSEIFDDQFSVERPDGSNFTLKIRSTKLEDSAMYFCASSARGTINSPLHFGNGTRLTVT.

J is TRBJ1-2 and V is TRBV9, with D possibly matching TRBD1 (5 bases). The CDR3 has 14 residues. Between the trimmed V and J ends, which lost 4 bases and 7 bases, there was a span of 17 bases. Germline V CDR1 and CDR2: SGDLS, YYNGEE. CDR3 amino acids: CASSPRDYVGGYTF. CDR3 DNA: TGTGCCAGCAGCCCTCGGGACTACGTAGGTGGCTACACCTTC.

CDR3 in DNA: TGTGCCAGCAGCTTGATCAGTATAAACACTGAAGCTTTCTTT. It specifies CASSLISINTEAFF. The V gene is TRBV5-5, the J gene TRBJ1-1, with no clear D. Germline CDR1 and CDR2: SGHKS and YYEKEE (reference sequence). The CDR3 has 14 amino acids. Trimming stripped 1 base from V and 2 bases from J, with 9 bases between.

This chain joins TRBV19 and TRBJ1-2; 7 bases are shared with TRBD1. V lost 5 bases and J lost 2; bases outside the gene matches: 5. CDR3 length equals 14 residues. Germline CDR1 reads LNHDA; CDR2 reads SQIVND (reference sequence). The CDR3 region is CASSFGQVNYGYTF. DNA for the CDR3: TGTGCCAGTAGTTTCGGACAGGTGAACTATGGCTACACCTTC.

The chain employs TRBV5-1 and TRBJ2-3; 13 bases are a match to TRBD2. Germline CDR1 is SGHRS and CDR2 is YFSETQ. Trimming removed 0 bases from V and 0 bases from J; junction bases left unmatched: 16. This CDR3 comprises 22 residues. CDR3 in amino acids: CASSLGSFTRLAGGPSTDTQYF. CDR3 in DNA: TGCGCCAGCAGCTTGGGATCCTTTACCCGACTAGCGGGGGGCCCGAGCACAGATACGCAGTATTTT.

Only a few counts were recorded for this clone. The chain carries TRBV6-1 and TRBJ1-1, with no clear D. This CDR3 contains 12 residues. Trimming cost V 7 bases and J 1 base, with 7 bases left between them. The germline CDR1 and CDR2 sequences are MNHNS and SASEGT. CDR3 residues: CASKETNTEAFF. The CDR3 bases are TGTGCCAGCAAGGAGACGAACACTGAAGCTTTCTTT.

The V call is TRBV5-4, the J call TRBJ1-2; a weak D match, TRBD1 (5 bases). Trimming took off 4 bases at V and 11 bases at J, with 21 bases between the two ends. The CDR3 spans 14 residues. From germline, CDR1 is SGHNT and CDR2 YYREEE (reference sequence). This CDR3 is CASSRTGLQEIYTF. CDR3 DNA: TGTGCCAGCAGCCGCACAGGCCTGCAGGAGATTTACACCTTC.

As to this clone: At one of its ends the junction is not consistent with the germline gene, which may arise from a read error. The chain has TRBV7-9 and TRBJ2-5; 9 bases align to TRBD2. CDR1 is SEHNR, CDR2 FQNEAQ, per germline (reference sequence). The CDR3 totals 13 residues. The CDR3: CSSSSRGGETQYF. The CDR3 region has the DNA TGTTCCAGCAGCTCGCGGGGGGGCGAGACCCAGTACTTC.

This clone was observed a single time. This chain connects TRBV2 to TRBJ1-5; D ambiguous. From germline, CDR1 is SNHLY and CDR2 FYNNEI. The CDR3 sequence is 14 residues long. Trimming removed 2 bases from V and 2 bases from J, with 7 bases in between. Written as DNA, the CDR3 is TGTGCCAGCAGTGAATTGGCCCGCAATCAGCCCCAGCATTTT. Amino acids: CASSELARNQPQHF. The variable domain in full, with the rest retrieved from reference TRBV2 and TRBJ1-5, is EPEVTQTPSHQVTQMGQEVILRCVPISNHLYFYWYRQILGQKVEFLVSFYNNEISEKSEIFDDQFSVERPDGSNFTLKIRSTKLEDSAMYFCASSELARNQPQHFGDGTRLSIL.

The chain links TRBV9 to TRBJ1-1; 10 bases are shared with TRBD1. The germline V gene has CDR1 SGDLS and CDR2 YYNGEE. The CDR3 totals 15 residues. J gave up 3 bases and V 0 bases, and 2 bases lay outside the gene matches. The chain's CDR3 is CASSVEGQGYTEAFF. Here the CDR3 DNA reads TGTGCCAGCAGCGTAGAGGGACAGGGGTACACTGAAGCTTTCTTT.

On this clone itself: The junction differs from germline at one of its ends, possibly a read error. In the same sample, other DNA sequences code for this CDR3. The chain couples TRBV28 to TRBJ1-1; D possibly corresponds to TRBD1 (5 bases). Germline V gives CDR1 MDHEN, CDR2 SYDVKM. CDR3 length: 13 residues. In nucleotides, the CDR3 is TGTGCCAGCAGTTTAAGACAGAACACTGAGGCTTTCTTT. It translates to CASSLRQNTEAFF.

The chain combines TRBV13 with TRBJ1-5, with 7 bases matching TRBD1. V dropped 5 bases and J dropped 5; count of bases not matched to a gene: 6. The CDR3 is 14 residues long. Germline CDR1 reads PRHDT; CDR2 reads FYEKMQ (reference sequence). The CDR3 DNA follows: TGTGCCAGCAGCCAGGGGGGTTTGTATCAGCCCCAGCATTTT. Protein sequence: CASSQGGLYQPQHF.